This TCR beta chain was found in a study of blood T cell repertoires in COVID-19. For the study at large: The cDNA or gDNA used as material had been derived from T cells, B-cell-depleted T cells, or PBMCs.

This CDR3 has 16 amino acids. Trimming at V came to 6 bases and at J to 7 bases, leaving 15 bases not matched to a gene. CDR1 is SNHLY and CDR2 is FYNNEI in the germline V gene. The cohort comprised adults aged roughly 18 to 90 years residing in approximately 22 US areas. Which cohort a participant joined came from the clinical history participants gave. Original processing notes: It was from reference gene primer amplification that nucleated cell counts were estimated. Here immunoSEQ multiplex PCR was the method, and the copy in TCRdb shows in-frame clones only, minus some. V, J and clone size were drawn from that table, and D and trimming were deduced from the DNA. The data show approximately 220,000 clones, 86% seen once.

This TCR came from a woman between 35 and 50 years old with acute COVID-19. The sample comprised PBMCs or T cells enriched from blood (not recorded which). The chain carries TRBV2 and TRBJ1-5; 7 nucleotides align to TRBD1. CDR3 in amino acids: CASRDPLTGPRQPQHF. For the CDR3, the DNA is TGTGCCAGCAGAGACCCCCTGACAGGGCCACGGCAGCCCCAGCATTTT.